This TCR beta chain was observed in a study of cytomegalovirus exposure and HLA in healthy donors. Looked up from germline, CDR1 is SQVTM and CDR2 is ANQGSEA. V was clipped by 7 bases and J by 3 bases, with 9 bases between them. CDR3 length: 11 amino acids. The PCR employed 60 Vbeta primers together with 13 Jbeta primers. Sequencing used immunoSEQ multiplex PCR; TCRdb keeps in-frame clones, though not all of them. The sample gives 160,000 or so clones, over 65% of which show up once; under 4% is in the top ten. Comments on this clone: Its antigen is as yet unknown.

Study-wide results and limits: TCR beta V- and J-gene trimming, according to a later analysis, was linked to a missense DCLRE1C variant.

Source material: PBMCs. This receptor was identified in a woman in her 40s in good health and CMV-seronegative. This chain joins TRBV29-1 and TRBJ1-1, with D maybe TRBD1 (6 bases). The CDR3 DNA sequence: TGCAGCGCTCGGACAGACACTGAAGCTTTCTTT. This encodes CSARTDTEAFF.